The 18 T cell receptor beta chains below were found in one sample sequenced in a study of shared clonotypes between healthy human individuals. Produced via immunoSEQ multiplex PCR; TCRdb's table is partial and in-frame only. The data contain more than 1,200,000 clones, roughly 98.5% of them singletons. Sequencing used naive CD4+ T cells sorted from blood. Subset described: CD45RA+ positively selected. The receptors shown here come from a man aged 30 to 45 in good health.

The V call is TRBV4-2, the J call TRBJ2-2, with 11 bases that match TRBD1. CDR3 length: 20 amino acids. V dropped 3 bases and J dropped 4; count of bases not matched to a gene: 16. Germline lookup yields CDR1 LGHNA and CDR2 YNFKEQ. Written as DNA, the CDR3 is TGTGCCAGCAGCCACATGATTCCGTCTTTGGGGACAGGGGGCACCGGGGAGCTGTTTTTT. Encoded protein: CASSHMIPSLGTGGTGELFF.

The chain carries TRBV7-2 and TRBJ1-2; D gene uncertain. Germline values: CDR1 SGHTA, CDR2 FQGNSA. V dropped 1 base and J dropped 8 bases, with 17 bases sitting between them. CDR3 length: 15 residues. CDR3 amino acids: CASSLDLPGFDGYTF. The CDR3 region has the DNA TGTGCCAGCAGCTTAGATCTTCCGGGGTTCGACGGCTACACCTTC.

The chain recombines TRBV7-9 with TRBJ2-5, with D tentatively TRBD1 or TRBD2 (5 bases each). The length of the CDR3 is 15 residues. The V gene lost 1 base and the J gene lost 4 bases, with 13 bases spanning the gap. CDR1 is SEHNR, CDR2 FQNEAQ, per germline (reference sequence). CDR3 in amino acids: CASSLGLRELETQYF. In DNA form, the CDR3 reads TGTGCCAGCAGCTTAGGTCTCAGGGAGTTAGAGACCCAGTACTTC. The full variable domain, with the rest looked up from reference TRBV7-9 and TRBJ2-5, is DTGVSQNPRHKITKRGQNVTFRCDPISEHNRLYWYRQTLGQGPEFLTYFQNEAQLEKSRLLSDRFSAERPKGSFSTLEIQRTEQGDSAMYLCASSLGLRELETQYFGPGTRLLVL.

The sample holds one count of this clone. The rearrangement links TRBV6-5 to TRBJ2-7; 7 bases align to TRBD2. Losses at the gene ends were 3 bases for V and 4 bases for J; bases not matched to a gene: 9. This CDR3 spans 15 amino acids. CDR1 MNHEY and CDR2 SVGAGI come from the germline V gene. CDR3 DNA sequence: TGTGCCAGCAGTTATCCGGTGGCGGGAGTTTACGAGCAGTACTTC. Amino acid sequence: CASSYPVAGVYEQYF.

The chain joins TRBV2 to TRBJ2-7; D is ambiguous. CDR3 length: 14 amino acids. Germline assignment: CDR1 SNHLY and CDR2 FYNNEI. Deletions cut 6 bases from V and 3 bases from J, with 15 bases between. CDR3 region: CASSKEDLSYEQYF. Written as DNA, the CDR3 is TGTGCCAGCAGCAAAGAGGACCTTAGCTACGAGCAGTACTTC.

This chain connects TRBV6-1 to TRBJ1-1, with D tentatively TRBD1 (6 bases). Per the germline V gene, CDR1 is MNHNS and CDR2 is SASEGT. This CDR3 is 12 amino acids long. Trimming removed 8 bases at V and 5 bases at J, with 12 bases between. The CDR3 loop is CASSGAGTEAFF. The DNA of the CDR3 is TGTGCCAGCTCGGGGGCGGGAACTGAAGCTTTCTTT.

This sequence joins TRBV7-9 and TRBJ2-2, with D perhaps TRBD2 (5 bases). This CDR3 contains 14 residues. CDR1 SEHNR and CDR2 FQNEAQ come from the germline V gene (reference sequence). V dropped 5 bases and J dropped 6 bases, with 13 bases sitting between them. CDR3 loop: CASSRAGVAGELFF. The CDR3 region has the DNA TGTGCCAGCAGCCGAGCCGGGGTTGCCGGGGAGCTGTTTTTT. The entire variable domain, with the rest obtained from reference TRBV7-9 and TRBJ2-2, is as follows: DTGVSQNPRHKITKRGQNVTFRCDPISEHNRLYWYRQTLGQGPEFLTYFQNEAQLEKSRLLSDRFSAERPKGSFSTLEIQRTEQGDSAMYLCASSRAGVAGELFFGEGSRLTVL.

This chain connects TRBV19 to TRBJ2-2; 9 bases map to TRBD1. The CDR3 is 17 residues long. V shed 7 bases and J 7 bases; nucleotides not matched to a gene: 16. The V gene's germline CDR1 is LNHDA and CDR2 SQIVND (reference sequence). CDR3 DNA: TGTGCCAGTACCCCACGGGGACAGGGTATGAGAGTCGGGGAGCTGTTTTTT. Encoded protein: CASTPRGQGMRVGELFF.

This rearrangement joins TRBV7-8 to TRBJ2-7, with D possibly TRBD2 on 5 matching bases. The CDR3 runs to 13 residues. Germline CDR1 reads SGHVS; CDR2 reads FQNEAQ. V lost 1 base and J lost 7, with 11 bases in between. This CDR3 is CASSLERTGEQYF. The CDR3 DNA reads TGTGCCAGCAGCTTAGAGAGGACGGGAGAGCAGTACTTC.

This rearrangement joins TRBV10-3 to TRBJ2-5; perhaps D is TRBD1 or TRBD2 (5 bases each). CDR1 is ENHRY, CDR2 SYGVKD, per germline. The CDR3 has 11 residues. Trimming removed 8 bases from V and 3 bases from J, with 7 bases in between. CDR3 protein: CAIGGKETQYF. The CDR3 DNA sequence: TGTGCCATCGGGGGAAAAGAGACCCAGTACTTC.

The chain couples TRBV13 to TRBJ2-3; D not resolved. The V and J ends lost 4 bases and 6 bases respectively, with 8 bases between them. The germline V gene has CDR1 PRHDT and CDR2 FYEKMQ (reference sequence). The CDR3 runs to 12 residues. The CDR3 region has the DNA TGTGCCAGCAGCTCTTGGAGCGATACGCAGTATTTT. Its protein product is CASSSWSDTQYF.

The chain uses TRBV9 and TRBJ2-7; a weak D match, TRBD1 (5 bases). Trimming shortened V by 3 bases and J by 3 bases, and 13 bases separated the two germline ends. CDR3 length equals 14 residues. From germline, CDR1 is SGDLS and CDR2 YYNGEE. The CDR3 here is CASSASTGSYEQYF. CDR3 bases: TGTGCCAGCAGCGCGAGTACAGGTAGCTACGAGCAGTACTTC. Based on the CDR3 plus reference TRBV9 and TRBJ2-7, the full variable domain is DSGVTQTPKHLITATGQRVTLRCSPRSGDLSVYWYQQSLDQGLQFLIQYYNGEERAKGNILERFSAQQFPDLHSELNLSSLELGDSALYFCASSASTGSYEQYFGPGTRLTVT.

The CDR3 loop is CASSLGSMRETQYF. In nucleotides, the CDR3 is TGTGCCAGCAGCTTAGGCTCCATGCGTGAGACCCAGTACTTC. This rearrangement joins TRBV7-1 to TRBJ2-5; D is ambiguous. TRBV7-1 is an ORF, with its function uncertain. V lost 4 bases to trimming and J lost 5 bases, with 14 bases between them. This CDR3 region has 14 residues.

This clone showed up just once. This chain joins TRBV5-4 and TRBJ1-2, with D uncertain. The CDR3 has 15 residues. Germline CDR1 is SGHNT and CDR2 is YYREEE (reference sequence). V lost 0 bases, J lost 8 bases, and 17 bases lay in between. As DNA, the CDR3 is TGTGCCAGCAGCTTGGCCGCGTCAGGCGACCGGGGCTACACCTTC. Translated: CASSLAASGDRGYTF.

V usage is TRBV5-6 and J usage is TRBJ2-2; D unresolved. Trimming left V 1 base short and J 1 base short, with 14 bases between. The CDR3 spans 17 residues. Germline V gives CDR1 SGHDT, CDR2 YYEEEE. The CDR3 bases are TGTGCCAGCAGCTTGTCATTTGGGGAACAGAACACCGGGGAGCTGTTTTTT. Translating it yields CASSLSFGEQNTGELFF.

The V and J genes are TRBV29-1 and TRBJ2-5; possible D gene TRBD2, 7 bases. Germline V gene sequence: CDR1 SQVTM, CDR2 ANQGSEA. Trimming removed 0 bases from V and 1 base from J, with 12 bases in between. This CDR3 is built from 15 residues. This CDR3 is CSVEDKGGAQETQYF. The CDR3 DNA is TGCAGCGTTGAAGATAAGGGGGGGGCCCAAGAGACCCAGTACTTC. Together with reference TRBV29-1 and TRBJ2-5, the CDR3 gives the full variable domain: SAVISQKPSRDICQRGTSLTIQCQVDSQVTMMFWYRQQPGQSLTLIATANQGSEATYESGFVIDKFPISRPNLTFSTLTVSNMSPEDSSIYLCSVEDKGGAQETQYFGPGTRLLVL.

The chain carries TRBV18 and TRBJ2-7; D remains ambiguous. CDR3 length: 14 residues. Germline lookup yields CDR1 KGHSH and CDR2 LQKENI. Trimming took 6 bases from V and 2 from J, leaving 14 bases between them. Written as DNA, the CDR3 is TGTGCCAGCTCCCCGATCGGGTCTACCTACGAGCAGTACTTC. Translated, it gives CASSPIGSTYEQYF.

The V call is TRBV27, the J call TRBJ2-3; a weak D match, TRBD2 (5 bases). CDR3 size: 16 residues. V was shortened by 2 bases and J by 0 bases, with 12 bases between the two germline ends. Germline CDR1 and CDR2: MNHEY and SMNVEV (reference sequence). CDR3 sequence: CASSLEPPGSTDTQYF. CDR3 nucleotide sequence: TGTGCCAGCAGTTTAGAGCCACCGGGGAGCACAGATACGCAGTATTTT.